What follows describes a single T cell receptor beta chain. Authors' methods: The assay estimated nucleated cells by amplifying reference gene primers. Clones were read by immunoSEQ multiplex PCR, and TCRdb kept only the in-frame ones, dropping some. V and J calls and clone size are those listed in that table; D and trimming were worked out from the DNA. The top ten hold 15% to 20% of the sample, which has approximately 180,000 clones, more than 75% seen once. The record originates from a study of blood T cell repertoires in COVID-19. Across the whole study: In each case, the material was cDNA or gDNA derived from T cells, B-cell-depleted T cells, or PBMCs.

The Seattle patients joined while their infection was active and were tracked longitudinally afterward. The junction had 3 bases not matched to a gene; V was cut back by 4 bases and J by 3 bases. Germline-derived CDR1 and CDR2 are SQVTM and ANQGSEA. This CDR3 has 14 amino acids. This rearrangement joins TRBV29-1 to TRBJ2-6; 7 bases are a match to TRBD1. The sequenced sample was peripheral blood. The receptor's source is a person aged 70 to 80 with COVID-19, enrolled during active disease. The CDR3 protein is CSVVGTVGANVLTF. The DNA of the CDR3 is TGCAGCGTTGTAGGGACAGTTGGGGCCAACGTCCTGACTTTC.